This T cell receptor (beta chain) derives from a study of blood T cell repertoires in COVID-19 (dated by TCRdb to the early 2020s). The study in broad terms: Samples from collaborators originated in the United States, Italy and Spain and spanned both the acute and convalescent phases of COVID-19. The prospective study material was composed of cDNA or gDNA derived from T cells, B-cell-depleted T cells, or PBMCs. Subjects who had been exposed to COVID-19, were actively infected with it, or had recovered from it provided the deeply sampled blood TCRbeta repertoires that made up the dataset. The repertoires were made available in a free public database intended to serve as a resource for research on the immune response to SARS-CoV-2. The samples were drawn from two sources: the first 160 participants of the ongoing ImmuneRACE study, and 1,000 to 1,500 subjects contributed by 6 global collaborators. Nearly every sample came with metadata listing a de-identified subject ID, COVID-19 status, age in years and sex. Where available, HLA class I and class II types were taken from metadata supplied by the sample provider and were not determined by assay-based typing.

Relative to germline, V is 2 bases shorter and J is 2 bases shorter, with 8 bases between their ends. The CDR3 holds 13 amino acids from the cysteine to the phenylalanine. Only the CDR3 portion is preserved as DNA: 39 bases, with reading frame beginning at the first base. In the germline V gene, CDR1 corresponds to SGHRS and CDR2 to YFSETQ. What the work shows at the level of the full study, not this receptor alone: The amount of clinical and demographic metadata varied by source and participant and was provided uncurated.

Each collaborating institution followed its own protocols to collect whole blood in K2EDTA tubes. For TCRbeta analysis, collaborators shipped samples in one of three forms: frozen whole blood, isolated PBMCs, or DNA extracted from either of those sample types. In regard to this clone: Its antigen is still unknown. No qualities accompany the bases; no much larger clone lies one base away.

TCRbeta CDR3 regions were amplified from genomic DNA using the immunoSEQ Assay, a bias-controlled multiplex PCR. Per the original workflow: Nucleated cell counts per sample were estimated from amplification of reference gene primers within the assay. To quantify the absolute abundance of each unique TCRbeta CDR3 rearrangement, sequence reads were collapsed and filtered. For each sample, productive Simpson clonality was calculated as the square root of Simpson's diversity index over productive rearrangements. The table was pulled from immuneACCESS by TCRdb, which kept in-frame rearrangements only. Such tables lose some clones; where checked, under half of the loss comes from unresolved V genes, and the rest has no known cause. Clone size and V and J calls were adopted from that table, with D and trimming inferred from the DNA. In all, the sample holds roughly 32,000 clones, and about 90% of those were seen once. Roughly 1% of the sample lies in the top ten.

The sequence came from a man aged 70-80 years with active or convalescent COVID-19. The sequencing sample was made of peripheral blood. Recombination joined TRBV5-1 with TRBJ2-7, with TRBD1 as a weak D call on 5 bases. Read as DNA, the sequence is TGCGCCAGCAGCTTCGCAGGGCCCTACGAGCAGTACTTC. Its amino acids are CASSFAGPYEQYF.